Listed here are 7 T cell receptor beta chains from one sample, sequenced in a study of human T cells and chemical hapten exposure. Time point reported: patch test 3, about 24 weeks after DPC sensitization. Treatment of the sample: therapeutic diphenylcyclopropenone sensitization with weekly scalp DPC. A single record per CDR3 protein comes from TCRdb applying MiXCR to the RACE reads. The sample includes tens of thousands of distinct CDR3 sequences, 8.5% to 14% of them seen just once. This specimen was whole blood, taken in connection with sensitization to the hapten diphenylcyclopropenone (DPC). Source of these receptors: a woman between 50 and 59 years old with alopecia areata. Some clones in this sample may be carry-over from other donors' samples.

This clonotype was detected ten times or more. The rearrangement joins TRBV12-3 or TRBV12-4 to TRBJ2-3, with D unclear. The V gene lost 5 bases and the J gene lost 3 bases, with 9 bases spanning the gap. This CDR3 has 13 amino acids. This CDR3 reads CASSPRPTDTQYF. The CDR3 DNA sequence: TGTGCCAGCAGTCCTAGGCCGACAGATACGCAGTATTTT.

The V and J genes are TRBV20-1 and TRBJ1-1; D ambiguous. This CDR3 contains 15 residues. The germline V gene has CDR1 DFQATT and CDR2 SNEGSKA (reference sequence). Trimming cost V 5 bases and J 1 base, with 17 bases left between them. In DNA, the CDR3 is TGCAGTGCTGAGGCGGCGAACCTACGGAACACTGAAGCTTTCTTT. This translates into CSAEAANLRNTEAFF.

The chain uses TRBV19 and TRBJ1-6; D may be TRBD1 (6 bases). CDR3 length: 19 amino acids. The germline gives CDR1 LNHDA, CDR2 SQIVND (reference sequence). Trimming left V 5 bases short and J 7 bases short, with 27 bases between. The CDR3 sequence: CASSQRGEPHRASNSPLHF. CDR3 nucleotide sequence: TGTGCCAGTAGTCAACGGGGAGAACCCCACAGGGCCTCCAATTCACCCCTCCACTTT.

The V call is TRBV11-2, the J call TRBJ2-3; tentatively, D is TRBD1 or TRBD2 (5 bases each). Germline V CDR1 and CDR2: SGHAT, FQNNGV. The V gene lost 5 bases and the J gene lost 2 bases, with 14 bases spanning the gap. The CDR3 sequence is 15 residues long. The CDR3 spells CASSLWGFNTDTQYF. In DNA, the CDR3 is TGTGCCAGCAGCCTGTGGGGGTTCAACACAGATACGCAGTATTTT. The whole variable domain, filled in from reference TRBV11-2 and TRBJ2-3, reads EAGVAQSPRYKIIEKRQSVAFWCNPISGHATLYWYQQILGQGPKLLIQFQNNGVVDDSQLPKDRFSAERLKGVDSTLKIQPAKLEDSAVYLCASSLWGFNTDTQYFGPGTRLTVL.

This clonotype was observed at least ten times. This chain connects TRBV7-9 to TRBJ1-4; 7 bases align to TRBD1. The CDR3 extends over 15 amino acids. Germline loops: CDR1 SEHNR, CDR2 FQNEAQ (reference sequence). Trimming took 2 bases from V and 1 from J; bases not matched to a gene: 1. CDR3 sequence: CASSLRQGTNEKLFF. In DNA, the CDR3 is TGTGCCAGCAGCTTACGACAGGGAACTAATGAAAAACTGTTTTTT.

This chain joins TRBV5-1 and TRBJ1-4; D might be TRBD1 (5 bases). Per the germline V gene, CDR1 is SGHRS and CDR2 is YFSETQ. The CDR3 totals 17 residues. V gave up 4 bases and J gave up 4 bases, with 20 bases separating them. The chain's CDR3 is CASSRDPSGTNNEKLFF. The CDR3 nucleotides are TGCGCCAGCAGCCGGGACCCATCGGGGACCAATAATGAAAAACTGTTTTTT. The full variable domain, completed using reference TRBV5-1 and TRBJ1-4, is KAGVTQTPRYLIKTRGQQVTLSCSPISGHRSVSWYQQTPGQGLQFLFEYFSETQRNKGNFPGRFSGRQFSNSRSEMNVSTLELGDSALYLCASSRDPSGTNNEKLFFGSGTQLSVL.

This clonotype was observed a few times. This chain joins TRBV12-3 or TRBV12-4 and TRBJ1-6; D is uncertain. The CDR3 runs 12 residues. Trimming pared 6 bases from V and 8 bases from J, leaving 8 bases between. CDR3 in amino acids: CASRGGDSPLHF. The DNA of the CDR3 is TGTGCCAGCAGAGGCGGGGATTCACCCCTCCACTTT.